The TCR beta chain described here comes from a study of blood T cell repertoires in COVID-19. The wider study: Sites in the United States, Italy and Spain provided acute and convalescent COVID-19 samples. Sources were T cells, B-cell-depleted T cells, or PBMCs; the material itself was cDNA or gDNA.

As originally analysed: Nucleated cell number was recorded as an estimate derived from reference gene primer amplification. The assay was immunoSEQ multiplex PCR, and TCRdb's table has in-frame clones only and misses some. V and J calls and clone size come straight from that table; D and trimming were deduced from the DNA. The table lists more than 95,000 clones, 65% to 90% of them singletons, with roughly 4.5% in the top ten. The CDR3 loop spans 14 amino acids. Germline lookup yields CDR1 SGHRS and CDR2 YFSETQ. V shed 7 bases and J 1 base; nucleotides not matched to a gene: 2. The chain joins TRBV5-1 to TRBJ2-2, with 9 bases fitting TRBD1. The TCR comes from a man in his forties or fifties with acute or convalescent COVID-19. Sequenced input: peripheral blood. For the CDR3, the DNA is TGCGCCAGCGCGGGACAGGGGAACACCGGGGAGCTGTTTTTT. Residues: CASAGQGNTGELFF.